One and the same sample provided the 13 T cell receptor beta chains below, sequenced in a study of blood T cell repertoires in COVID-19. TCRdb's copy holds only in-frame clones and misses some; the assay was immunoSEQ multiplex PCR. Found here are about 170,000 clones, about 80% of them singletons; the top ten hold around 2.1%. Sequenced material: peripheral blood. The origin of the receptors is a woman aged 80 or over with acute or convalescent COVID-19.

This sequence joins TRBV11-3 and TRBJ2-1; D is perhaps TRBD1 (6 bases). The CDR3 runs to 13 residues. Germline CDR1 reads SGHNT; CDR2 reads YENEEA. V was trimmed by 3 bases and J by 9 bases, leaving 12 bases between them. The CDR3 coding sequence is TGTGCCAGCAGCTTGGGACAATACGGTGAGCAGTTCTTC. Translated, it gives CASSLGQYGEQFF.

The CDR3 protein is CASSRDRTGAYTGELFF. CDR3 sequence (DNA): TGTGCCAGCAGCCGTGATCGGACAGGGGCCTACACCGGGGAGCTGTTTTTT. The chain recombines TRBV7-2 with TRBJ2-2, with 9 bases fitting TRBD1. The CDR3 covers 17 residues. V lost 5 bases and J lost 3; bases outside the gene matches: 10. Germline values: CDR1 SGHTA, CDR2 FQGNSA.

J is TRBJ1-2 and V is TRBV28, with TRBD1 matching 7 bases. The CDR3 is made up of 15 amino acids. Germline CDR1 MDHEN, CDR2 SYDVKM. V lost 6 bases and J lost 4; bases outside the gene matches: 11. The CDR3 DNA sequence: TGTGCCAGCAGAAAAGGGGGCGCATCTCCCTATGGCTACACCTTC. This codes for CASRKGGASPYGYTF.

CDR3 coding DNA: TGTGCCAGCAGCTTGGACATCTACGAGCAGTACTTC. Translating it yields CASSLDIYEQYF. The V and J genes are TRBV7-2 and TRBJ2-7, with D perhaps matching TRBD1 (5 bases). The CDR3 spans 12 residues. Trimming pared 3 bases from V and 3 bases from J, leaving 6 bases between. CDR1 and CDR2 (germline): SGHTA, FQGNSA.

The CDR3 is CASRRSGDYGELFF. In DNA form, the CDR3 reads TGTGCCAGCCGTCGGAGCGGGGATTACGGGGAGCTGTTTTTT. V gene TRBV6-5 combines with J gene TRBJ2-2; 7 bases fit TRBD2. CDR3 length: 14 residues. The V segment lost 8 bases and the J segment 7 bases; nucleotides outside the gene matches: 10. CDR1 and CDR2 from the germline V gene are MNHEY and SVGAGI.

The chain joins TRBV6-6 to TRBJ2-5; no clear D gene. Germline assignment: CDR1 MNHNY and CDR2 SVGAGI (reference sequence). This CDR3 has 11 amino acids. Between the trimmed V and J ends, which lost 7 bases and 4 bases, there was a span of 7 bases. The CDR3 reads CASKRSETQYF. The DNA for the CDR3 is TGTGCCAGCAAGAGGTCAGAGACCCAGTACTTC.

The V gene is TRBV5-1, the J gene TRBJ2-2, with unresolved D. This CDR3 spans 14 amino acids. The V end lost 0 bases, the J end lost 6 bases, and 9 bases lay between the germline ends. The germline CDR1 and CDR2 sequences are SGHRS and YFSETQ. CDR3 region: CASSLVALAGELFF. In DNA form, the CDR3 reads TGCGCCAGCAGCTTGGTGGCTTTGGCCGGGGAGCTGTTTTTT. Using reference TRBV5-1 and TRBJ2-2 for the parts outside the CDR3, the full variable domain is KAGVTQTPRYLIKTRGQQVTLSCSPISGHRSVSWYQQTPGQGLQFLFEYFSETQRNKGNFPGRFSGRQFSNSRSEMNVSTLELGDSALYLCASSLVALAGELFFGEGSRLTVL.

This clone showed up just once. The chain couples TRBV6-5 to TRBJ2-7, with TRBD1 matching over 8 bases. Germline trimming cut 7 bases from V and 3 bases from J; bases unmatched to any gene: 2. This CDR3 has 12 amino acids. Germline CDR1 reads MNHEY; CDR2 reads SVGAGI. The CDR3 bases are TGTGCCAGCAATGGACAGGGCTACGAGCAGTACTTC. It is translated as CASNGQGYEQYF.

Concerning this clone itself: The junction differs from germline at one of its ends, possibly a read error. CDR3 nucleotides: TGTGCCAGCCGGCTAGCCTCCGAGGAGTACTTC. Its protein is CASRLASEEYF. V is TRBV5-5 and J is TRBJ2-7, with D perhaps matching TRBD2 (5 bases). The CDR3 totals 11 residues. From germline, CDR1 is SGHKS and CDR2 YYEKEE (reference sequence).

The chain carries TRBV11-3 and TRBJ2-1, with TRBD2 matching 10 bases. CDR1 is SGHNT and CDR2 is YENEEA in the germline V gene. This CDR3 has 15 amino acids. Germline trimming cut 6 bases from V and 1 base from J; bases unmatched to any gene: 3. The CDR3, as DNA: TGTGCCAGCAGTTTTAGCGGGGGGTCCTACAATGAGCAGTTCTTC. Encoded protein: CASSFSGGSYNEQFF.

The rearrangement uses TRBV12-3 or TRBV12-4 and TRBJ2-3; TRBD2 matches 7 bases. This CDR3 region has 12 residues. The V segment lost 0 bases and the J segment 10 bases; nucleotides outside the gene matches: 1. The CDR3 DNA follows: TGTGCCAGCAGTTTAGCGGGGGGGTCGCAGTATTTT. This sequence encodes CASSLAGGSQYF.

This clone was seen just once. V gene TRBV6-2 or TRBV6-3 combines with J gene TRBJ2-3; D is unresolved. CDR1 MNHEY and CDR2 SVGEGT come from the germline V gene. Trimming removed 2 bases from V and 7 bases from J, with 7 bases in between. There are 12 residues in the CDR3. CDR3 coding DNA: TGTGCCAGCAGTTACCAGGTCAATACGCAGTATTTT. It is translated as CASSYQVNTQYF.

CDR3 in DNA: TGTGCCAGCAGTTACGAGGCGGCCAGCACAGATACGCAGTATTTT. Its translation: CASSYEAASTDTQYF. This chain links TRBV6-5 with TRBJ2-3; D is uncertain. V was pared by 2 bases and J by 0 bases, with 9 bases between. The CDR3 consists of 15 residues. Germline loops: CDR1 MNHEY, CDR2 SVGAGI.